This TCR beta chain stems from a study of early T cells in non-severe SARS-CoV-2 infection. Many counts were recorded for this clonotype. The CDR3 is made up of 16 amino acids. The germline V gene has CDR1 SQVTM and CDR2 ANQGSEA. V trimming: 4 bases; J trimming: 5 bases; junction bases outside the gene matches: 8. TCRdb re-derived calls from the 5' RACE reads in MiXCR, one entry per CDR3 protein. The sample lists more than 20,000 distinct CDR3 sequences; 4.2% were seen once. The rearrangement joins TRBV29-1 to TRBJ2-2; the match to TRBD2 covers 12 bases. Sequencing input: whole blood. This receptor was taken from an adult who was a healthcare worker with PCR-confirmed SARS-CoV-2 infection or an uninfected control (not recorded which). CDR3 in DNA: TGCAGCGTTGGAGGACTAGCGGGAAGGGGAACCGGGGAGCTGTTTTTT. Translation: CSVGGLAGRGTGELFF.